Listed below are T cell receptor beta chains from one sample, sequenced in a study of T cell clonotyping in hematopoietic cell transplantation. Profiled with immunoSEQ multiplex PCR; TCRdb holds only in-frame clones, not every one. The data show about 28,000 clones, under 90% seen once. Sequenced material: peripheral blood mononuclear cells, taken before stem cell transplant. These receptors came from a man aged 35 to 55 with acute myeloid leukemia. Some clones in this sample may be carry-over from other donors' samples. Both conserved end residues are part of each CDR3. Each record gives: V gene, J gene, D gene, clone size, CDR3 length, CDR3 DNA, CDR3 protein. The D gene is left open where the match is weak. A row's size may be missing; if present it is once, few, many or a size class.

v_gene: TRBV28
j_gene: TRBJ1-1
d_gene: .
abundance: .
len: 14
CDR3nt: TGTGCCAGCAGTCCCCCGACGGGGAACACTGAAGCTTTCTTT
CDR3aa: CASSPPTGNTEAFF

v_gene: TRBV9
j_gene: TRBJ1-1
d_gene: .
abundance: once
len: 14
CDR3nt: TGTGCCAGCAGCCCTACAGATCCACTTCCTGAAGCTTTCTTT
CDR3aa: CASSPTDPLPEAFF

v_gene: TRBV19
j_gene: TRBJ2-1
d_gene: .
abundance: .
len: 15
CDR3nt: TGTGCCAGTAGTGTGGCAGGTCCTTTCTACAATGAGCAGTTCTTC
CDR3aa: CASSVAGPFYNEQFF

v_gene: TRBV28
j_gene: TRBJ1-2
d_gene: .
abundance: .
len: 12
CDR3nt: TGTGCCAGCAGTCCTCGACCCTATGGCTACACCTTC
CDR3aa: CASSPRPYGYTF

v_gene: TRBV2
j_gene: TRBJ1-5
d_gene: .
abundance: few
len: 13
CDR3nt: TGTGCCAGCAGAAGGGGTCAGGATCAGCCCCAGCATTTT
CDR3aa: CASRRGQDQPQHF